This TCR beta chain emerged from a study of neurological immune-mediated disorders. For this clonotype: Its antigen is as yet unknown.

CDR3 size: 12 residues. From germline, CDR1 is SGHRS and CDR2 YFSETQ. Losses at the gene ends were 0 bases for V and 7 bases for J; bases not matched to a gene: 0. Study observations and caveats: Expansion of TCR clones was greatest in HTLV-1-associated myelopathy and smallest in multiple sclerosis, where it fell below that of healthy controls. When repertoires were grouped phylogenetically, those of 18 of 34 multiple sclerosis patients fell into one related-CDR3 cluster, a possible signature. Clinical features showed no association with the multiple sclerosis repertoire cluster, and MRI features showed none either.

TCRdb itself ran the 5' RACE reads through MiXCR, one entry per CDR3 protein. Found here are over 35,000 distinct CDR3 sequences, around 4.5% of them singletons; the top ten hold 5.7%. This chain links TRBV5-1 with TRBJ1-1; 7 nucleotides align to TRBD1. The sequence was obtained from a woman aged 55-75 years with multiple sclerosis. Sequencing was done on a sample of PBMCs. Here the CDR3 reads CASSLAGGEAFF. Written as DNA, the CDR3 is TGCGCCAGCAGCTTGGCAGGGGGTGAAGCTTTCTTT.